These 10 T cell receptor beta chains originate from one sample sequenced in a study of blood T cell repertoires in COVID-19 (dated by TCRdb to 2020 to 2022). Library generation was performed with the immunoSEQ multiplex PCR assay. TCRdb retrieved this table from immuneACCESS and kept in-frame rearrangements only. Not all clones are present; in checked studies, unresolved V genes account for under half, and no reason is known for the remainder. The sample profile shows some 70,000 clones; approximately 86% of them were found once. 1.4% of the sample belongs to the ten largest clones. The sequenced sample consisted of peripheral blood. These receptors came from a woman in her sixties or seventies with acute or convalescent COVID-19.

In this sample, this clone turned up once. The rearrangement uses TRBV7-9 and TRBJ1-2; possibly TRBD1 for D (5 bases). The V end was cut by 5 bases, the J end by 0 bases, with 7 bases between. CDR3 length equals 13 residues. The germline gives CDR1 SEHNR, CDR2 FQNEAQ (reference sequence). CDR3 in DNA: TGTGCCAGCAGCCCACAGGCTAACTATGGCTACACCTTC. It is translated as CASSPQANYGYTF. Full variable domain (rest looked up from reference TRBV7-9 and TRBJ1-2): DTGVSQNPRHKITKRGQNVTFRCDPISEHNRLYWYRQTLGQGPEFLTYFQNEAQLEKSRLLSDRFSAERPKGSFSTLEIQRTEQGDSAMYLCASSPQANYGYTFGSGTRLTVV.

The rearrangement joins TRBV5-4 to TRBJ1-1; D gene uncertain. Trimming shortened V by 3 bases and J by 5 bases, and 14 bases separated the two germline ends. Germline V gene lookup returns CDR1 SGHNT and CDR2 YYREEE (reference sequence). The CDR3 runs to 14 residues. The CDR3 loop reads CASSSLTGRTEAFF. DNA of the CDR3: TGTGCCAGCAGCTCCTTAACCGGGAGAACTGAAGCTTTCTTT.

The gene calls are TRBV12-5 and TRBJ2-3; 13 nucleotides match TRBD2. CDR1 and CDR2 (germline): LGHNT, FRNRAP. CDR3 length: 16 amino acids. V lost 5 bases and J lost 3; bases outside the gene matches: 5. CDR3 sequence: CASGEGLAGPTDTQYF. The CDR3 bases are TGTGCTAGTGGTGAGGGACTAGCGGGGCCTACAGATACGCAGTATTTT.

The CDR3 region has the DNA TGCGCCAGCAGCCAAACTGGTGGGGCGGATGGCTACACCTTC. Its protein product is CASSQTGGADGYTF. The chain links TRBV5-1 to TRBJ1-2; a possible D gene is TRBD1 (5 bases). V gave up 4 bases and J gave up 6 bases, with 16 bases separating them. This CDR3 region has 14 residues. Germline values: CDR1 SGHRS, CDR2 YFSETQ. The full variable domain, completed using reference TRBV5-1 and TRBJ1-2, is KAGVTQTPRYLIKTRGQQVTLSCSPISGHRSVSWYQQTPGQGLQFLFEYFSETQRNKGNFPGRFSGRQFSNSRSEMNVSTLELGDSALYLCASSQTGGADGYTFGSGTRLTVV.

This clone appeared a few times. The gene calls are TRBV7-9 and TRBJ2-7; the D is unclear. The CDR3 length is 14 residues. Trimming shortened V by 2 bases and J by 2 bases, and 10 bases separated the two germline ends. The V gene's germline CDR1 is SEHNR and CDR2 FQNEAQ (reference sequence). This CDR3 is CASSLRGLTYEQYF. The CDR3, as DNA: TGTGCCAGCAGCTTAAGAGGCCTAACCTACGAGCAGTACTTC. Full variable domain (missing parts from reference TRBV7-9 and TRBJ2-7): DTGVSQNPRHKITKRGQNVTFRCDPISEHNRLYWYRQTLGQGPEFLTYFQNEAQLEKSRLLSDRFSAERPKGSFSTLEIQRTEQGDSAMYLCASSLRGLTYEQYFGPGTRLTVT.

This clone was counted a few times. The CDR3 is CASSLTQNPETQYF. The CDR3 coding sequence is TGTGCCAGCAGCCTCACGCAGAACCCAGAGACCCAGTACTTC. The chain combines TRBV5-5 with TRBJ2-5, with unresolved D. Trimming removed 4 bases from V and 4 bases from J, with 14 bases in between. The CDR3 is made up of 14 amino acids. Looked up from germline, CDR1 is SGHKS and CDR2 is YYEKEE (reference sequence). Complete variable domain (other parts from reference TRBV5-5 and TRBJ2-5): DAGVTQSPTHLIKTRGQQVTLRCSPISGHKSVSWYQQVLGQGPQFIFQYYEKEERGRGNFPDRFSARQFPNYSSELNVNALLLGDSALYLCASSLTQNPETQYFGPGTRLLVL.

The J gene is TRBJ2-7, the V gene TRBV12-3 or TRBV12-4; D may be TRBD1 (6 bases). There are 13 residues in the CDR3. V dropped 2 bases and J dropped 12 bases, with 17 bases sitting between them. The DNA of the CDR3 is TGTGCCAGCAGTTTACAGGGACATTCAGGCAGGTACTTC. It is translated as CASSLQGHSGRYF.

The rearrangement uses TRBV5-1 and TRBJ2-1; TRBD1 aligns across 8 bases. V lost 4 bases and J lost 5; bases outside the gene matches: 5. CDR3 size: 14 residues. Germline CDR1 is SGHRS and CDR2 is YFSETQ. CDR3 in amino acids: CASSRGTGNNEQFF. The CDR3 DNA sequence: TGCGCCAGCAGCCGGGGGACAGGAAACAATGAGCAGTTCTTC.

Here the CDR3 reads CASTDLAGGGTGELFF. The CDR3 DNA sequence: TGTGCCAGTACCGATCTAGCGGGGGGAGGCACCGGGGAGCTGTTTTTT. The chain carries TRBV19 and TRBJ2-2; TRBD2 matches 11 bases. This CDR3 is built from 16 residues. The germline V gene encodes CDR1 LNHDA and CDR2 SQIVND (reference sequence). Germline trimming cut 7 bases from V and 4 bases from J; bases unmatched to any gene: 8. The whole variable domain, remainder taken from reference TRBV19 and TRBJ2-2, is DGGITQSPKYLFRKEGQNVTLSCEQNLNHDAMYWYRQDPGQGLRLIYYSQIVNDFQKGDIAEGYSVSREKKESFPLTVTSAQKNPTAFYLCASTDLAGGGTGELFFGEGSRLTVL.

This rearrangement joins TRBV9 to TRBJ1-2; 8 bases map to TRBD1. V shed 4 bases, J shed 3 bases, and the junction held 8 bases outside the gene matches. Germline values: CDR1 SGDLS, CDR2 YYNGEE. The CDR3 covers 15 residues. The CDR3 here is CASSSSRGLYYGYTF. The CDR3 DNA reads TGTGCCAGCAGCTCCTCCAGGGGGCTTTACTATGGCTACACCTTC. Full variable domain (missing parts from reference TRBV9 and TRBJ1-2): DSGVTQTPKHLITATGQRVTLRCSPRSGDLSVYWYQQSLDQGLQFLIQYYNGEERAKGNILERFSAQQFPDLHSELNLSSLELGDSALYFCASSSSRGLYYGYTFGSGTRLTVV.